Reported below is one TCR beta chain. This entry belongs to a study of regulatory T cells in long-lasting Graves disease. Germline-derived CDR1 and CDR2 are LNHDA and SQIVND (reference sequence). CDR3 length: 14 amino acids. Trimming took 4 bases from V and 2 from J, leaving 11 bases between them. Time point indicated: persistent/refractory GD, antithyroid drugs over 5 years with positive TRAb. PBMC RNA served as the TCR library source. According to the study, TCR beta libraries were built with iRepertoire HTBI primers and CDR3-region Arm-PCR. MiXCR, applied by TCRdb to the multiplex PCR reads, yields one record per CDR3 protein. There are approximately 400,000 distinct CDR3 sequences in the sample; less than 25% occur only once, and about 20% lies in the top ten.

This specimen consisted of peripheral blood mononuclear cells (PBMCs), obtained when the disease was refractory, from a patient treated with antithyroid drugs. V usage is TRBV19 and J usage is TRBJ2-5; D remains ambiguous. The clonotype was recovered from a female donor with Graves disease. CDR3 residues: CASSSHRGQETQYF. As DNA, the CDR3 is TGTGCCAGTAGTAGTCATCGTGGACAAGAGACCCAGTACTTC.